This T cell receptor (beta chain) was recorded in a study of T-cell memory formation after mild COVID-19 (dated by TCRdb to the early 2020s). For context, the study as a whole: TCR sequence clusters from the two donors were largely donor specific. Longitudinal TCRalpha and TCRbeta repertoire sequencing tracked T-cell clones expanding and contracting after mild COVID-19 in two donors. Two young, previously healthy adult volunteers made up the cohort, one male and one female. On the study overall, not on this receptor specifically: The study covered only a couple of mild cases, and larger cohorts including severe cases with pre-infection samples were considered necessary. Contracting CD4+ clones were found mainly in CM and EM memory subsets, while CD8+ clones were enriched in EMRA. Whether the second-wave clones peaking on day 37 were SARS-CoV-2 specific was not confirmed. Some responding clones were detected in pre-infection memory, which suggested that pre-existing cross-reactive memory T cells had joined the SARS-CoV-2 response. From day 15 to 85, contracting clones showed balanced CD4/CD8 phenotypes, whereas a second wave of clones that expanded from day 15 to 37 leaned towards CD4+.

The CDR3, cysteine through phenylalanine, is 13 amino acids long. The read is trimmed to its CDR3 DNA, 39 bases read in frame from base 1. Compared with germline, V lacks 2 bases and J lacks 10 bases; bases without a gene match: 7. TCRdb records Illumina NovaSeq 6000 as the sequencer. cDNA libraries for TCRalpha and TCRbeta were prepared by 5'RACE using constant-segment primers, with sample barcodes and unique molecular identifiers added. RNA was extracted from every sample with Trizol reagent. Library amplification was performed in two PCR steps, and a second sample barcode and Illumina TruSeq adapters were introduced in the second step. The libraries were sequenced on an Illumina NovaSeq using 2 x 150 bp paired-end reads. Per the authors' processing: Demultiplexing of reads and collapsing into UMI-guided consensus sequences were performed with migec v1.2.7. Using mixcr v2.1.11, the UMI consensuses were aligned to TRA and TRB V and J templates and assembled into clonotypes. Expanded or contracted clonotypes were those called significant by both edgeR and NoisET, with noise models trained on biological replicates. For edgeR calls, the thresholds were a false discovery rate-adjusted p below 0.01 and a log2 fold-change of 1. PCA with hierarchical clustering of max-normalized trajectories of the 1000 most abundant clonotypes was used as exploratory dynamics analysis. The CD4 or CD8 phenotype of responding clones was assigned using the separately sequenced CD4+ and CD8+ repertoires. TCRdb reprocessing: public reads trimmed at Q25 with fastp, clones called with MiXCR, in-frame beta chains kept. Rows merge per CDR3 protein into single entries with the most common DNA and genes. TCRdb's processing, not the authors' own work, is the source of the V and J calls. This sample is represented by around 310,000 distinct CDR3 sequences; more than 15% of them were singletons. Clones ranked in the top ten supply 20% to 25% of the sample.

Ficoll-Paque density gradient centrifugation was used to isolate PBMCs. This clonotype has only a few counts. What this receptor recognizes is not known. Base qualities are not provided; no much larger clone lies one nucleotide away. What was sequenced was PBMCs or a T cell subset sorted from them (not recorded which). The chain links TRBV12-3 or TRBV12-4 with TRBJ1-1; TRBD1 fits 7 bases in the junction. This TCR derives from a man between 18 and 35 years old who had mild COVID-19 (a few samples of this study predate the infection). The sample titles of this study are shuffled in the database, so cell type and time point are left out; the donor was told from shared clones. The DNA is TGTGCCAGCAGTTTAAGGGGACAGCTCTCAGCTTTCTTT. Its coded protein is CASSLRGQLSAFF.